The 3 T cell receptor beta chains in this list originate from one sample, sequenced in a study of radiation and T cells in renal cell carcinoma. Assay: immunoSEQ multiplex PCR; the TCRdb copy retains only in-frame clones and omits some. This table has 120,000 or so clones, 88% appearing once. Time point indicated: blood 2 weeks post-SBRT. As for treatment: 15 Gy SBRT to primary tumor, nephrectomy 4 weeks later. The sequenced sample was blood, obtained from a patient whose treatment included radiotherapy and nephrectomy. These receptors were obtained from a woman in her sixties or seventies with renal cell carcinoma.

There are a few counts of this clone. The chain is built from TRBV30 and TRBJ1-1, with no clear D. CDR3 length: 13 residues. V was trimmed by 1 base and J by 0 bases, leaving 6 bases between them. Germline values: CDR1 GTSNPN, CDR2 SVGIG (reference sequence). The CDR3 nucleotides read TGTGCCTGGAGTGGTTACATGAACACTGAAGCTTTCTTT. Its translation: CAWSGYMNTEAFF.

This sequence joins TRBV7-8 and TRBJ2-3; 10 nucleotides agree with TRBD2. Per germline, CDR1 SGHVS and CDR2 FQNEAQ. The CDR3 length is 18 residues. J was trimmed by 2 bases and V by 1 base; bases with no gene match: 9. CDR3 nucleotide sequence: TGTGCCAGCAGCTTAGGAGTAAATAGCGGGGGGCTCACAGATACGCAGTATTTT. Amino acids: CASSLGVNSGGLTDTQYF.

The CDR3 loop reads CASSPRQIFSPLHF. In nucleotides, the CDR3 is TGTGCCAGTAGTCCCCGACAGATATTTTCACCCCTCCACTTT. The J gene is TRBJ1-6, the V gene TRBV19, with a possible D match to TRBD1 (5 bases). The CDR3 totals 14 residues. Germline V lookup: CDR1 LNHDA, CDR2 SQIVND (reference sequence). Trimming shortened V by 5 bases and J by 9 bases, and 14 bases separated the two germline ends.